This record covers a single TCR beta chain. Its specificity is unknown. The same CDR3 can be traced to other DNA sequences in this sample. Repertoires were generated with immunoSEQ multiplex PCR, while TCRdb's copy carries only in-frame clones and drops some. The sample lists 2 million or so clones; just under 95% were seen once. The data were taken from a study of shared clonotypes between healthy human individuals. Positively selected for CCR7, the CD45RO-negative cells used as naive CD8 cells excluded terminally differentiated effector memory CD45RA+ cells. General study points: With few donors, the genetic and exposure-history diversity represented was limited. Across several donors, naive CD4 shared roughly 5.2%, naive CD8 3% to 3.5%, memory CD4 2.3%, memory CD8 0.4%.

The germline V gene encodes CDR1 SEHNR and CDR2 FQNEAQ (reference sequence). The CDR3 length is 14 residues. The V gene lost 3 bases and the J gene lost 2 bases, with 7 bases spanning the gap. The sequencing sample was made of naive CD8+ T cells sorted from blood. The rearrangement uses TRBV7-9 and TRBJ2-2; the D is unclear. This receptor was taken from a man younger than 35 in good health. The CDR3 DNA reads TGTGCCAGCAGCTTCGGATCCAACACCGGGGAGCTGTTTTTT. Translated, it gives CASSFGSNTGELFF.